Listed below are T cell receptor beta chains from one sample, sequenced in a study of blood T cell repertoires in COVID-19. Using immunoSEQ multiplex PCR, the repertoire was profiled, and TCRdb retains in-frame clones only, with some absent. The top ten hold around 12% of the sample, which has about 200,000 clones, 82% seen once. The specimen sequenced was peripheral blood. The receptors here all came from a woman in her forties with acute or convalescent COVID-19. Each CDR3 is given with its conserved first and last residue. D genes are given only for firm matches. The size of a clone is reported for some rows only, either as once, few or many, or as a class for expanded clones.

>TRBV5-6|NA|TRBD2|TRBJ2-2
TGTGCCAGCAGCTTGAAGGTAGCGGGGTACACCGGGGAGCTGTTTTTT
CASSLKVAGYTGELFF
>TRBV6-2/TRBV6-3|NA|TRBD2|TRBJ2-2
TGTGCCAGCAGCCCACGTTATTGCGGGAGTAGGGTCGGGGAGCTGTTTTTT
CASSPRYCGSRVGELFF
>TRBV6-1|few|TRBD2|TRBJ2-5
TGTGCCAGCAGTGAACCAGGCGGAACTAGCGGAACAGAGACCCAGTACTTC
CASSEPGGTSGTETQYF
>TRBV5-6|few|TRBD1|TRBJ1-5
TGTGCCAGCAGCTTGAGGGACAGGGTAGATCAGCCCCAGCATTTT
CASSLRDRVDQPQHF
>TRBV13|NA|TRBD2|TRBJ2-7
TGTGCCAGCAGTTTCTGGGACAGCGGGGGGTACGAGCAGTACTTC
CASSFWDSGGYEQYF
>TRBV6-4|NA|TRBD1|TRBJ2-3
TGTGCCAGCAGTGAGGACAGGGGGAGCACAGATACGCAGTATTTT
CASSEDRGSTDTQYF
>TRBV4-1|NA|NA|TRBJ2-7
TGCGCCAGCAGCCCGGACATGACCTACGAGCAGTACTTC
CASSPDMTYEQYF
>TRBV5-1|NA|TRBD1|TRBJ1-2
TGCGCCAGCAGCTCGGACAGGGACTATATTGGCTACACCTTC
CASSSDRDYIGYTF
>TRBV4-2|NA|TRBD1|TRBJ1-5
TGTGCCAGCAGCACTAGACAGGGAAATAGCAATCAGCCCCAGCATTTT
CASSTRQGNSNQPQHF
>TRBV6-2/TRBV6-3|NA|TRBD2|TRBJ2-7
TGTGCCAGCAGTTGGGCTAGCGGCGTCTACGAGCAGTACTTC
CASSWASGVYEQYF
>TRBV7-2|NA|NA|TRBJ2-5
TGTGCCAGCAGCACAGGGGGGGTCCTCGGGGCCCAGTACTTC
CASSTGGVLGAQYF
>TRBV3-1/TRBV3-2|NA|TRBD2|TRBJ2-3
TGTGCCAGCAGCCAAGAGGCCTTAGCGGGTTACGTAGGTACGCAGTATTTT
CASSQEALAGYVGTQYF
>TRBV29-1|NA|TRBD1|TRBJ2-1
TGCAGCGTTGTAGGACAGGCCCGGGTGAACGAGCAGTTCTTC
CSVVGQARVNEQFF
>TRBV11-2|once|TRBD2|TRBJ2-2
TGTGCCAGCAGCATGACTAGCGGGAGCCGATACACCGGGGAGCTGTTTTTT
CASSMTSGSRYTGELFF
>TRBV30|NA|TRBD1|TRBJ1-1
TGTGCCTGGAATCCGGGACAGGGCCCTGAAGCTTTCTTT
CAWNPGQGPEAFF
>TRBV9|NA|TRBD1|TRBJ1-1
TGTGCCAGCAGCGCAGGGGGCGGGGGAACTGAAGCTTTCTTT
CASSAGGGGTEAFF
>TRBV5-1|few|TRBD1|TRBJ1-4
TGCGCCAGCAGCTTGGAGGCAGGGGGCATGAATGAAAAACTGTTTTTT
CASSLEAGGMNEKLFF
>TRBV7-9|NA|TRBD2|TRBJ2-4
TGTGCCAGCAGCCAAGGACTAGCGGGAAACATTCAGTACTTC
CASSQGLAGNIQYF
>TRBV7-9|once|TRBD1|TRBJ2-3
TGTGCCAGCAGGGTGAATTGGGACAGGAGCACAGATACGCAGTATTTT
CASRVNWDRSTDTQYF
>TRBV7-9|once|NA|TRBJ1-2
TGTGCCAGCAGCTTAAGGACAGATAACTATGGCTACACCTTC
CASSLRTDNYGYTF
>TRBV5-1|NA|TRBD2|TRBJ2-1
TGCGCCAGCAGCTTTGAGTCGGGGGGGTTGGATGAGCAGTTCTTC
CASSFESGGLDEQFF
>TRBV12-5|NA|NA|TRBJ2-7
TGTGCTAGTGGTTTGCAGCCAAACAGCAACGAGCAGTACTTC
CASGLQPNSNEQYF
>TRBV3-1/TRBV3-2|NA|NA|TRBJ2-7
TGTGCCAGCAGCCAATGGGCTTCTAGCGTTTCCTACGAGCAGTACTTC
CASSQWASSVSYEQYF
>TRBV19|few|TRBD1|TRBJ1-1
TGTGCCAGTAGTATAGTGACGGGACAGGGAACGAACACTGAAGCTTTCTTT
CASSIVTGQGTNTEAFF
>TRBV19|NA|NA|TRBJ2-3
TGTGCCAGTAGCCCCGACAGTCCTAGCACAGATACGCAGTATTTT
CASSPDSPSTDTQYF
>TRBV6-5|few|NA|TRBJ2-3
TGTGCCAGCAGTTACGACTTATACACAGATACGCAGTATTTT
CASSYDLYTDTQYF
>TRBV4-1|NA|NA|TRBJ1-1
TGCGCCAGCAGCCAAGATCGGACAACCACTGAAGCTTTCTTT
CASSQDRTTTEAFF
>TRBV3-1/TRBV3-2|NA|NA|TRBJ1-6
TGTGCCAGCAGCCAACCAGGCAGCTCCTATAATTCACCCCTCCACTTT
CASSQPGSSYNSPLHF
>TRBV7-8|NA|NA|TRBJ2-7
TGTGCCAGCAGCTTAGCACCCAGAACCTCCTCCTACGAGCAGTACTTC
CASSLAPRTSSYEQYF
>TRBV6-5|NA|NA|TRBJ1-2
TGTGCCATCACCTCGCAGGCAGCCTCTTCCTATGGCTACACCTTC
CAITSQAASSYGYTF
>TRBV21-1|once|NA|TRBJ2-3
TGTGCCAGCAGCAAAAAGGGGGGCGCGATAGGGACTAGCGGTAAAGATACGCAGTATTTT
CASSKKGGAIGTSGKDTQYF
>TRBV27|NA|NA|TRBJ1-2
TGTGCCAGCAGTTTATTTGGGGCAGGCAGTGGCTACACCTTC
CASSLFGAGSGYTF
>TRBV18|NA|TRBD1|TRBJ2-6
TGTGCCAGCTCACCAGGGGACAGGGGGCCCCAAGGGCCCAGCGTTCCTGGGGCCAACGTCCTGACTTTC
CASSPGDRGPQGPSVPGANVLTF
>TRBV3-1/TRBV3-2|NA|NA|TRBJ1-6
TGTGCCAGCCGGGAGTACAATTCACCCCTCCACTTT
CASREYNSPLHF
>TRBV11-2|few|TRBD2|TRBJ2-2
TGTGCCAGCAGCTTAGCAGCGGGGGCCACCGGGGAGCTGTTTTTT
CASSLAAGATGELFF
>TRBV7-2|NA|TRBD2|TRBJ2-1
TGTGCCAGCAGCTTAGGAAAGGGACTAATTTCCTACAATGAGCAGTTCTTC
CASSLGKGLISYNEQFF
>TRBV5-1|NA|NA|TRBJ2-1
TGCGCCAGCAGCTTGGAGATCAGCTCCTACAATGAGCAGTTCTTC
CASSLEISSYNEQFF
>TRBV5-1|NA|NA|TRBJ1-2
TGCGCCAGCAGCTTGGGGGTCGGGGGTTCGGGCTACACCTTC
CASSLGVGGSGYTF
>TRBV11-2|NA|NA|TRBJ2-1
TGTGCCAGCAGCTCCAGCGGTAGCACGTACAATGAGCAGTTCTTC
CASSSSGSTYNEQFF
>TRBV27|NA|NA|TRBJ1-2
TGTGCCAGCAGTCCAGCGGGCGGGAGGGAAGGGGATGGCTACACCTTC
CASSPAGGREGDGYTF
>TRBV5-6|NA|TRBD1|TRBJ2-7
TGTGCCAGCAGCGCCGGGACAGGGTCGGGCGAGCAGTACTTC
CASSAGTGSGEQYF
>TRBV4-1|NA|TRBD2|TRBJ2-3
TGCGCCAGCAGCCAAGCGGGAGGGGCAGATACGCAGTATTTT
CASSQAGGADTQYF
>TRBV5-1|NA|TRBD1|TRBJ2-7
TGCGCCCCACCGGGGGACAGGGGGCCGGGGGAGCAGTACTTC
CAPPGDRGPGEQYF
>TRBV20-1|NA|NA|TRBJ1-1
TGCAGTGCTAGTGGGGCTAACACTGAAGCTTTCTTT
CSASGANTEAFF
>TRBV21-1|NA|NA|TRBJ2-7
TGTGCCAGCAGCAAAGAGGGCAGGGGAGACACCTACGAGCAGTACTTC
CASSKEGRGDTYEQYF
>TRBV3-1/TRBV3-2|NA|NA|TRBJ2-4
TGTGCCAGCAGCCTCCTGAAGGGGAGGTCCGGAGACATTCAGTACTTC
CASSLLKGRSGDIQYF
>TRBV6-1|NA|NA|TRBJ2-3
TGTGCCAGCAGTGAACTGGGACTGAGCACAGATACGCAGTATTTT
CASSELGLSTDTQYF
>TRBV12-5|NA|NA|TRBJ2-1
TGTGCTAGTGGTTTGGGACTAGTCGACCAGTTCTTC
CASGLGLVDQFF
>TRBV5-4|NA|NA|TRBJ1-3
TGTGCCAGCAGCTTTGGAGGGGTCAAATCTGGAAACACCATATATTTT
CASSFGGVKSGNTIYF
>TRBV11-3|NA|TRBD2|TRBJ2-1
TGTGCCAGCAGCTCCGGGACTAGCGGGGGAAGCTCCTACAATGAGCAGTTCTTC
CASSSGTSGGSSYNEQFF
>TRBV7-2|NA|NA|TRBJ1-1
TGTGCCAGCAGCTTCAGGGCTGTGGGTGAAGCTTTCTTT
CASSFRAVGEAFF
>TRBV30|NA|NA|TRBJ1-1
TGTGCCTGGAGTGTTAACTTTTCGGGGGTGAGGGCTTTCTTT
CAWSVNFSGVRAFF
>TRBV10-1|NA|NA|TRBJ1-5
TGCGCCGGAGTATTATTAAGTCACCCTAGCAATCAGCCCCAGCATTTT
CAGVLLSHPSNQPQHF
>TRBV10-3|NA|TRBD1|TRBJ1-6
TGTGCCATCAGTGACGGGACAGGGGTGTATAATTCACCCCTCCACTTT
CAISDGTGVYNSPLHF
>TRBV19|once|NA|TRBJ1-6
TGTGCCAGTACTTTGGACAGAGATAATTCACCCCTCCACTTT
CASTLDRDNSPLHF
>TRBV4-3|NA|TRBD1|TRBJ2-5
TGCGCCAGCAGCCAAGATGGCCAGGGGGTTAAGACCCAGTACTTC
CASSQDGQGVKTQYF
>TRBV6-5|NA|NA|TRBJ1-1
TGTGCCAGCCTCGCGGGGGCATTCCGCGGGCCTGAAGCTTTCTTT
CASLAGAFRGPEAFF
>TRBV19|NA|TRBD2|TRBJ2-1
TGTGCCAGTAGTATTCAGGGACTAGCGGGATTCGGTGAGCAGTTCTTC
CASSIQGLAGFGEQFF